One and the same sample provided the 27 T cell receptor beta chains below, sequenced in a study of patients and donors after allogeneic stem cell transplantation. TCRdb redid the calling of the RT-PCR reads with MiXCR, one entry per CDR3 protein. The sample carries approximately 200,000 distinct CDR3 sequences, less than 15% recorded once. Sequences were obtained from blood, either unsorted or a sorted T cell fraction (not recorded which). All receptors derive from a human donor who was either an allogeneic HSCT recipient or a stem cell or donor lymphocyte infusion donor (not recorded which). It is not recorded whose cells these are; they may come from a transplant donor.

The chain recombines TRBV5-1 with TRBJ2-1; 9 bases fit TRBD1. This CDR3 spans 16 amino acids. Germline V lookup: CDR1 SGHRS, CDR2 YFSETQ. V was clipped by 4 bases and J by 3 bases; unmatched bases: 8. The CDR3 DNA reads TGCGCCAGCAGCGACTACCGGGACAGGGACTACAATGAGCAGTTCTTC. Translation gives CASSDYRDRDYNEQFF.

This clonotype was counted ten times or more. The rearrangement links TRBV5-5 to TRBJ1-1; D remains unclear. The CDR3 extends over 13 amino acids. The germline CDR1 and CDR2 sequences are SGHKS and YYEKEE (reference sequence). V lost 3 bases and J 2 bases, leaving 8 bases between the germline ends. This CDR3 is CASSSIPNTEAFF. CDR3 DNA sequence: TGTGCCAGCAGCTCCATTCCCAACACTGAAGCTTTCTTT.

This clonotype has more than one count but fewer than ten. J is TRBJ1-2 and V is TRBV12-3 or TRBV12-4; 8 nucleotides align to TRBD1. This CDR3 has 13 amino acids. V shed 10 bases, J shed 5 bases, and the junction held 9 bases outside the gene matches. The chain's CDR3 is CATQAGGRYGYTF. CDR3 in DNA: TGTGCCACTCAAGCAGGGGGCCGGTATGGCTACACCTTC.

This clonotype was seen more than once but under ten times. This chain links TRBV6-2 or TRBV6-3 with TRBJ2-2; TRBD1 matches at 10 bases. Germline V gene data show CDR1 as MNHEY and CDR2 as SVGEGT. The CDR3 spans 18 residues. Losses at the gene ends were 1 base for V and 2 bases for J; bases not matched to a gene: 7. CDR3 loop: CASSYWTGTGVNTGELFF. In DNA form, the CDR3 reads TGTGCCAGCAGTTACTGGACCGGGACAGGGGTTAACACCGGGGAGCTGTTTTTT.

This clonotype has only a few counts. CDR3 region: CAWSRLTIGNEQFF. In DNA, the CDR3 is TGTGCCTGGAGTAGACTGACAATCGGCAATGAGCAGTTCTTC. The chain uses TRBV30 and TRBJ2-1; D gene uncertain. Germline CDR1 and CDR2: GTSNPN and SVGIG (reference sequence). V lost 2 bases and J 6 bases, leaving 14 bases between the germline ends. The CDR3 spans 14 residues.

This clonotype has a count of ten or more. V usage is TRBV29-1 and J usage is TRBJ2-7; 8 positions agree with TRBD2. CDR3 length equals 12 residues. Per the germline V gene, CDR1 is SQVTM and CDR2 is ANQGSEA. With 6 bases clipped from V and 3 bases from J, the junction kept 4 bases outside the gene matches. CDR3 amino acids: CSVGAGVYEQYF. CDR3 nucleotide sequence: TGCAGCGTCGGAGCGGGGGTCTACGAGCAGTACTTC.

The CDR3 DNA reads as TGTGCCAGCAGTACGCAGTGGAGGGGATTGAGCAATCAGCCCCAGCATTTT. This translates into CASSTQWRGLSNQPQHF. The rearrangement links TRBV6-2 or TRBV6-3 to TRBJ1-5; TRBD1 might be the D (5 bases). The CDR3 totals 17 residues. Germline CDR1 and CDR2: MNHEY and SVGEGT. Trimming removed 5 bases from V and 1 base from J, with 18 bases in between.

This chain joins TRBV4-2 and TRBJ1-2; D is undetermined. Trimming removed 0 bases from V and 3 bases from J, with 14 bases in between. From germline, CDR1 is LGHNA and CDR2 YNFKEQ. This CDR3 contains 16 residues. In DNA, the CDR3 is TGTGCCAGCAGCCAAGACCTCGTCGAGGGTGACTATGGCTACACCTTC. This sequence encodes CASSQDLVEGDYGYTF.

This clonotype has a handful of counts. The V and J genes are TRBV6-4 and TRBJ1-5, with 9 positions matching TRBD1. J was trimmed by 8 bases and V by 5 bases; bases with no gene match: 10. The CDR3 is 15 residues long. Per the germline V gene, CDR1 is MRHNA and CDR2 is SNTAGT. Here the CDR3 DNA reads TGTGCCAGCAGTTTTGATGCCGGGACAGGGAAGCCCCAGCATTTT. Translated: CASSFDAGTGKPQHF.

Worth noting for this clonotype: This could be a read error, since a much larger clone is one nucleotide away. This chain uses TRBV20-1 with TRBJ1-1, with D tentatively TRBD1 (5 bases). Germline CDR1 and CDR2: DFQATT and SNEGSKA (reference sequence). Deletions cut 4 bases from V and 4 bases from J, with 13 bases between. The CDR3 extends over 13 amino acids. This chain's CDR3 is CSATSRAITEAFF. The CDR3 DNA follows: TGCAGTGCTACATCCAGGGCGATCACTGAAGCTTTCTTT.

This clonotype was detected ten times or more. This chain uses TRBV12-3 or TRBV12-4 with TRBJ1-3; D gene uncertain. The ends were cut back, 2 bases at V and 7 bases at J, with 3 bases in the middle. The CDR3 consists of 11 residues. CDR3 bases: TGTGCCAGCAGTTTAACGAACACCATATATTTT. It yields the protein CASSLTNTIYF.

The sample holds a few counts of this clonotype. The V call is TRBV6-1, the J call TRBJ2-3; tentative D call: TRBD1 (6 bases). Per germline, CDR1 MNHNS and CDR2 SASEGT. V shed 6 bases and J shed 9 bases, with 13 bases lying between them. This CDR3 has 12 residues. The CDR3 region has the DNA TGTGCCAGCAGGGAACAGGGTATCACGCAGTATTTT. It encodes CASREQGITQYF.

This clonotype has a handful of counts. The chain is built from TRBV19 and TRBJ1-1; D uncertain. V was trimmed by 7 bases and J by 0 bases, leaving 9 bases between them. CDR1 is LNHDA and CDR2 is SQIVND in the germline V gene (reference sequence). CDR3 length: 13 amino acids. CDR3 loop: CASNQAMNTEAFF. The CDR3 DNA sequence: TGTGCCAGTAATCAGGCGATGAACACTGAAGCTTTCTTT.

The rearrangement links TRBV24-1 to TRBJ2-3, with a possible D match to TRBD1 (6 bases). Trimming cost V 2 bases and J 0 bases, with 14 bases left between them. The germline gives CDR1 KGHDR, CDR2 SFDVKD. CDR3 size: 17 residues. This CDR3 is CATSDSGWDISTDTQYF. CDR3 coding DNA: TGTGCCACCAGTGATTCGGGCTGGGACATTAGCACAGATACGCAGTATTTT.

This clonotype was found a few times. The rearrangement links TRBV7-2 to TRBJ2-7; TRBD1 aligns across 8 bases. V lost 5 bases to trimming and J lost 10 bases; unmatched junction nucleotides: 7. Germline CDR1 and CDR2: SGHTA and FQGNSA. CDR3 length: 12 amino acids. The CDR3 region has the DNA TGTGCCAGCAGCCGCGGAGGGACAGGTCAGTACTTC. This codes for CASSRGGTGQYF.

J is TRBJ1-6 and V is TRBV7-6; TRBD1 agrees at 10 bases. Germline V CDR1 and CDR2: SGHVS, FNYEAQ. The CDR3 runs to 16 residues. V trimming: 4 bases; J trimming: 11 bases; junction bases outside the gene matches: 11. The CDR3 nucleotides are TGTGCCAGCAGCTCCCGGGACAGGGGTCGGGCCGCACCCCTCCACTTT. Protein product: CASSSRDRGRAAPLHF.

The rearrangement links TRBV19 to TRBJ1-1; no clear D. The germline gives CDR1 LNHDA, CDR2 SQIVND (reference sequence). The CDR3 has 16 residues. V was shortened by 4 bases and J by 7 bases, with 22 bases between the two germline ends. This CDR3 reads CASSRNLRRNEGEAFF. The CDR3 nucleotides are TGTGCCAGTAGTAGAAACCTCCGCCGGAACGAGGGTGAAGCTTTCTTT.

In its sample, this clonotype is medium-sized (0.01 to 0.1%). The genes are TRBV27 and TRBJ1-1; D call uncertain. Germline CDR1 MNHEY, CDR2 SMNVEV (reference sequence). Between the trimmed V and J ends, which lost 2 bases and 8 bases, there was a span of 12 bases. The CDR3 is made up of 13 amino acids. CDR3 DNA: TGTGCCAGCAGTTTAGGGTTGGGCGTGGAAGCTTTCTTT. This encodes CASSLGLGVEAFF.

This clonotype has ten or more counts. The rearrangement uses TRBV29-1 and TRBJ1-2; D gene unclear. CDR1 SQVTM and CDR2 ANQGSEA come from the germline V gene. The CDR3 has 11 amino acids. Trimming removed 0 bases at V and 7 bases at J, with 6 bases between. CDR3 region: CSVEEPGGYTF. CDR3 nucleotides: TGCAGCGTTGAAGAGCCGGGTGGCTACACCTTC.

The CDR3 loop is CAISVLTANTGELFF. CDR3 in DNA: TGTGCCATCAGTGTGCTGACGGCAAACACCGGGGAGCTGTTTTTT. The rearrangement links TRBV10-3 to TRBJ2-2, with no clear D. Trimming shortened V by 4 bases and J by 2 bases, and 11 bases separated the two germline ends. This CDR3 has 15 amino acids. The germline V gene encodes CDR1 ENHRY and CDR2 SYGVKD.

This clonotype was recorded a few times. This sequence joins TRBV11-2 and TRBJ2-3; 7 bases are a match to TRBD2. The CDR3 loop spans 15 amino acids. The V gene end was trimmed by 0 bases and the J gene end by 8 bases; junction bases not matched to a gene: 8. Germline loops: CDR1 SGHAT, CDR2 FQNNGV. The DNA for the CDR3 is TGTGCCAGCAGCTTAGAAGCGGGGTGGTTGAGTACGCAGTATTTT. Protein sequence: CASSLEAGWLSTQYF.

This clonotype is deemed medium-sized (0.01 to 0.1%). The rearrangement uses TRBV20-1 and TRBJ1-3, with no clear D. V was shortened by 3 bases and J by 1 base, with 13 bases between the two germline ends. There are 15 residues in the CDR3. The germline V gene encodes CDR1 DFQATT and CDR2 SNEGSKA (reference sequence). The CDR3 spells CSASASVSSGNTIYF. For the CDR3, the DNA is TGCAGTGCTAGTGCATCGGTCAGTTCTGGAAACACCATATATTTT.

The genes are TRBV10-3 and TRBJ2-5, with TRBD1 matching 7 bases. Germline V CDR1 and CDR2: ENHRY, SYGVKD. The CDR3 is made up of 14 amino acids. Trimming at V came to 7 bases and at J to 1 base, leaving 6 bases not matched to a gene. The CDR3 nucleotides read TGTGCCATCACTGACGGGGACAGCCAAGAGACCCAGTACTTC. Its protein product is CAITDGDSQETQYF.

This clonotype has at least ten counts. This chain joins TRBV29-1 and TRBJ1-1; 7 bases line up with TRBD1. The length of the CDR3 is 14 residues. Germline V gives CDR1 SQVTM, CDR2 ANQGSEA. The ends lost 5 bases at V and 6 bases at J; junction bases unmatched: 12. The DNA of the CDR3 is TGCAGCGTTAGTGAAGACAGGGAAGTGGCTGAAGCTTTCTTT. Amino acid sequence: CSVSEDREVAEAFF.

The chain uses TRBV4-1 and TRBJ2-2; D uncertain. The germline gives CDR1 MGHRA, CDR2 YSYEKL. V was clipped by 1 base and J by 4 bases, with 10 bases between them. CDR3 size: 15 residues. The CDR3 spells CASSQVSLITGELFF. The CDR3 DNA is TGCGCCAGCAGCCAAGTCTCCCTTATCACCGGGGAGCTGTTTTTT.

This clonotype was seen only a few times. The chain employs TRBV4-1 and TRBJ1-1; TRBD1 matches at 10 bases. The CDR3 spans 13 residues. Per germline, CDR1 MGHRA and CDR2 YSYEKL. With V trimmed by 4 bases and J by 11 bases, 7 bases remained unmatched. This chain's CDR3 is CASSPGTGVGAFF. In DNA, the CDR3 is TGCGCCAGCAGCCCTGGGACAGGGGTCGGCGCTTTCTTT.

This clonotype has a handful of counts. This chain links TRBV30 with TRBJ2-7; TRBD2 matches at 8 bases. V was clipped by 2 bases and J by 1 base; unmatched bases: 1. Germline V CDR1 and CDR2: GTSNPN, SVGIG (reference sequence). The CDR3 has 13 amino acids. The CDR3 region is CAWSSGRSYEQYF. The CDR3, as DNA: TGTGCCTGGAGTAGCGGGAGATCCTACGAGCAGTACTTC.